These T cell receptor beta chains were read from a single sample in a study of blood T cells in healthy people across ages. TCRdb itself ran the 5' RACE reads through MiXCR, one entry per CDR3 protein. The sample gives more than 1.4 million distinct CDR3 sequences, about 40% of which show up once; roughly 8.2% is in the top ten. Sequencing used blood. These receptors originate from a woman aged 18-35 years in good health. The CDR3 runs from the conserved cysteine through the conserved F or W. The D gene is left open where the match is weak. Where a row states a size, it is once, few, many or the class of an expanded clone; other rows omit it.

TRBV6-5,-,TRBJ2-3,-,TGTGCCAGCAGTTACGGGGTGGGCACAGATACGCAGTATTTT,CASSYGVGTDTQYF
TRBV20-1,-,TRBJ1-1,-,TGCAGTGCTAGAGAGGGGCCCACCGGGGGGAGAGCTTTCTTT,CSAREGPTGGRAFF
TRBV4-1,-,TRBJ2-7,-,TGCGCCAGCAGCCATGACAGCTCCTACAATGAGCAGTACTTC,CASSHDSSYNEQYF
TRBV2,-,TRBJ2-7,-,TGTGCCAGCAGTGGGGGTGGCGGTGGCAACGAGCAGTACTTC,CASSGGGGGNEQYF
TRBV15,-,TRBJ2-1,TRBD1,TGTGCCACCAGCAGAGCACGCAGGGGGAACGATGAGCAGTTCTTC,CATSRARRGNDEQFF
TRBV12-3/TRBV12-4,-,TRBJ2-3,TRBD2,TGTGCCAGCAGCTTGACTAGCGGGAGGGGAAATGCGCAGTATTTT,CASSLTSGRGNAQYF
TRBV29-1,-,TRBJ1-2,-,TGCAGCGTTGAACGAAGGGGGGGGCGGCCCGGCTACACCTTC,CSVERRGGRPGYTF
TRBV4-2,few,TRBJ2-1,TRBD2,TGTGCCAGCAGCCAAGAGCAGCGGGAGGTCTACAATGAGCAGTTCTTC,CASSQEQREVYNEQFF
TRBV28,-,TRBJ1-1,-,TGTGCCAGCAGTTTATGGCCAGGTTCCTTAAGGGCTGAAGCTTTCTTT,CASSLWPGSLRAEAFF
TRBV3-1,-,TRBJ1-5,-,TGTGCCAGCAGCCAAGATGCCGGCTTACTCAATCAGCCCCAGCATTTT,CASSQDAGLLNQPQHF
TRBV3-1,-,TRBJ2-5,-,TGTGCCAGCAGCCAAGCGGACTTTGGGACCCAGTACTTC,CASSQADFGTQYF
TRBV4-1,-,TRBJ1-1,-,TGCGCCAGCAGCCAACTGGCAGGGAACACTGAAGCTTTCTTT,CASSQLAGNTEAFF
TRBV12-3/TRBV12-4,few,TRBJ1-5,-,TGTGCCAGCACCATCGGGACTGGCAATCAGCCCCAGCATTTT,CASTIGTGNQPQHF
TRBV4-1,few,TRBJ2-7,-,TGCGCCAGCAGCCTTTACGAGGGCAGCTACGAGCAGTACTTC,CASSLYEGSYEQYF
TRBV20-1,-,TRBJ1-1,-,TGCAGTGCTAGAGATCTCGGCGGACAGATTTTGAACACTGAAGCTTTCTTT,CSARDLGGQILNTEAFF
TRBV12-3/TRBV12-4,few,TRBJ2-7,-,TGTGCCAGCAGCCAAGGCAACGGCCCCTACGAGCAGTACTTC,CASSQGNGPYEQYF
TRBV12-3/TRBV12-4,few,TRBJ1-6,TRBD1,TGTGCCAGCAGCCACAGGGGGAAAAATTCACCCCTCCACTTT,CASSHRGKNSPLHF
TRBV4-2,few,TRBJ2-3,-,TGTGCCAGCAGCCAAGATCTCAACCCAGATACGCAGTATTTT,CASSQDLNPDTQYF
TRBV3-1,-,TRBJ2-3,TRBD1,TGTGCCAGCAGCCAAGACGGGACAGGGGGCAGCGATACGCAGTATTTT,CASSQDGTGGSDTQYF
TRBV6-6,many,TRBJ2-1,TRBD1,TGTGCCAGCAGAACCGGACAGGGGGGGAGCTCCTACAATGAGCAGTTCTTC,CASRTGQGGSSYNEQFF
TRBV3-1,-,TRBJ2-1,-,TGTGCCAGCAGCCAACGGGGCGACCCCTCCTACAATGAGCAGTTCTTC,CASSQRGDPSYNEQFF
TRBV4-1,-,TRBJ1-5,-,TGCGCCAGCAGCCAAGCGGAGGATCAGCCCCAGCATTTT,CASSQAEDQPQHF
TRBV6-1,-,TRBJ2-7,TRBD2,TGTGCCAGCATGACGGGGCGGGGGGTTGGCTCCTACGAGCAGTACTTC,CASMTGRGVGSYEQYF
TRBV4-1,few,TRBJ2-7,TRBD2,TGCGCCAGCAGCCCCTCACTAGCGGGAGGCGACGAGCAGTACTTC,CASSPSLAGGDEQYF
TRBV24-1,few,TRBJ1-2,-,TGTGCCACCAGTGATCCCAGGGATGGCTACACCTTC,CATSDPRDGYTF
TRBV4-2,-,TRBJ1-4,-,TGTGCCAGCAGCCGAGGTCCAAACTCCGAAAAACTGTTTTTT,CASSRGPNSEKLFF